These T cell receptor beta chains were read from a single sample in a study of T cells after yellow fever vaccination. TCRdb re-called the 5' RACE reads through MiXCR, storing one row per CDR3 protein. The data show hundreds of thousands of distinct CDR3 sequences, around a fifth seen once. This specimen consisted of PBMCs, obtained approximately 22 days after the first yellow fever vaccination. Source of these receptors: a young man who received the YFV17D yellow fever vaccine. CDR3s include the opening cysteine and the closing phenylalanine or tryptophan. The order of the fields is V gene, D gene, CDR3 length, J gene, clone size, CDR3 protein, CDR3 DNA. A D gene is named only where the DNA matches it firmly. Size values are once, few and many counts, or a class for expanded clones, and some rows have none.

V: TRBV2; D: -; length: 10; J: TRBJ2-7; size: -; CDR3: CASSDSEQYF; DNA: TGTGCCAGCAGTGACTCCGAGCAGTACTTC
V: TRBV28; D: TRBD1; length: 15; J: TRBJ2-2; size: -; CDR3: CASSFRGRGTGELFF; DNA: TGTGCCAGCAGTTTCAGGGGGCGAGGCACCGGGGAGCTGTTTTTT
V: TRBV20-1; D: TRBD2; length: 15; J: TRBJ2-5; size: -; CDR3: CSASLLAGAQETQYF; DNA: TGCAGTGCTAGCCTACTAGCGGGGGCTCAAGAGACCCAGTACTTC
V: TRBV4-1; D: TRBD1; length: 17; J: TRBJ2-1; size: -; CDR3: CASSQDGTEMTYNEQFF; DNA: TGCGCCAGCAGCCAAGACGGGACAGAGATGACCTACAATGAGCAGTTCTTC
V: TRBV20-1; D: -; length: 13; J: TRBJ2-1; size: -; CDR3: CSAAGTDYNEQFF; DNA: TGCAGTGCTGCCGGGACCGATTACAATGAGCAGTTCTTC
V: TRBV7-2; D: -; length: 13; J: TRBJ2-1; size: few; CDR3: CATGRYSYNEQFF; DNA: TGTGCCACCGGGCGGTACTCCTACAATGAGCAGTTCTTC
V: TRBV20-1; D: -; length: 13; J: TRBJ1-6; size: few; CDR3: CSARQGYNSPLHF; DNA: TGCAGTGCTAGACAGGGGTATAATTCACCCCTCCACTTT
V: TRBV6-2/TRBV6-3; D: TRBD1; length: 17; J: TRBJ2-6; size: -; CDR3: CASSWDSQSSGANVLTF; DNA: TGTGCCAGCAGTTGGGACAGTCAGAGCTCTGGGGCCAACGTCCTGACTTTC
V: TRBV30; D: TRBD1; length: 15; J: TRBJ2-7; size: -; CDR3: CAWSGAGTGWDEQYF; DNA: TGTGCCTGGAGTGGGGCCGGGACAGGGTGGGACGAGCAGTACTTC
V: TRBV2; D: -; length: 13; J: TRBJ1-5; size: -; CDR3: CASRQESNQPQHF; DNA: TGTGCCAGCAGACAGGAGAGCAATCAGCCCCAGCATTTT
V: TRBV7-9; D: -; length: 15; J: TRBJ2-1; size: -; CDR3: CASSPRAAAGNEQFF; DNA: TGTGCCAGCAGCCCCCGTGCGGCGGCGGGCAATGAGCAGTTCTTC
V: TRBV12-3/TRBV12-4; D: -; length: 14; J: TRBJ1-4; size: -; CDR3: CASSFAGRGEKLFF; DNA: TGTGCCAGCAGTTTTGCAGGACGGGGTGAAAAACTGTTTTTT
V: TRBV7-2; D: TRBD1; length: 14; J: TRBJ2-7; size: few; CDR3: CASSRGGDSYEQYF; DNA: TGTGCCAGCAGCCGAGGGGGCGACTCCTACGAGCAGTACTTC
V: TRBV12-3/TRBV12-4; D: -; length: 13; J: TRBJ2-5; size: few; CDR3: CASNPLGGETQYF; DNA: TGTGCCAGCAATCCTCTTGGGGGAGAGACCCAGTACTTC
V: TRBV29-1; D: TRBD1; length: 13; J: TRBJ1-4; size: many; CDR3: CSVRDSGGEKLFF; DNA: TGCAGCGTTAGGGACAGCGGAGGTGAAAAACTGTTTTTT
V: TRBV2; D: -; length: 13; J: TRBJ1-2; size: -; CDR3: CASSGEVSSNYTF; DNA: TGTGCCAGCAGTGGGGAGGTTTCTTCTAATTACACCTTC
V: TRBV7-9; D: -; length: 15; J: TRBJ2-3; size: -; CDR3: CASSPGQSLTDTQYF; DNA: TGTGCCAGCAGCCCGGGACAATCCCTCACAGATACGCAGTATTTT
V: TRBV12-3/TRBV12-4; D: -; length: 13; J: TRBJ2-7; size: -; CDR3: CASSLSPRREQYF; DNA: TGTGCCAGCAGTTTAAGCCCCAGGCGCGAGCAGTACTTC
V: TRBV12-3/TRBV12-4; D: -; length: 13; J: TRBJ2-1; size: few; CDR3: CASRNRPYNEQFF; DNA: TGTGCCAGCCGCAACCGACCCTACAATGAGCAGTTCTTC